The 14 T cell receptor beta chains reported below all come from one sample, sequenced in a study of PD-L1 blockade in urothelial cancer. This table comes from immunoSEQ multiplex PCR, and its TCRdb copy is limited to in-frame clones, with some not included. The table has about 46,000 clones, around 82% seen once. Time point defined: peripheral blood 6 weeks after treatment start. Sequences were derived from PBMCs, sampled around atezolizumab (anti-PD-L1) treatment. All receptors derive from a man aged 45 to 65 with urothelial cancer.

The chain carries TRBV2 and TRBJ2-2; D is possibly TRBD2 (5 bases). The CDR3 covers 14 residues. Germline CDR1 SNHLY, CDR2 FYNNEI. V lost 1 base and J lost 8, with 11 bases in between. The CDR3 sequence: CASSEDPRGGELFF. Here the CDR3 DNA reads TGTGCCAGCAGTGAAGACCCTCGGGGTGGGGAGCTGTTTTTT.

This rearrangement joins TRBV6-1 to TRBJ2-1, with TRBD2 matching over 9 bases. The CDR3 runs 16 residues. Germline V gene lookup returns CDR1 MNHNS and CDR2 SASEGT. The trim removed 2 bases at V and 7 bases at J, leaving 9 bases unmatched. CDR3 nucleotide sequence: TGTGCCAGCAGTGAACCCTCTAGCGGGACGGGTAATGAGCAGTTCTTC. It yields the protein CASSEPSSGTGNEQFF.

This clone was seen just once. This chain links TRBV4-3 with TRBJ2-7; TRBD2 aligns across 10 bases. Germline trimming cut 4 bases from V and 7 bases from J; bases unmatched to any gene: 7. CDR1 is LGHNA and CDR2 is YSLEER in the germline V gene. The CDR3 loop spans 14 amino acids. In nucleotides, the CDR3 is TGCGCCAGCAGCCGTCTAGCGGGAGCGGGAGAGCAGTACTTC. Protein product: CASSRLAGAGEQYF.

The DNA for the CDR3 is TGTGCCAGCAGCTTAAGCTTTGCTCGGAATGAGCAGTTCTTC. Encoded protein: CASSLSFARNEQFF. The chain joins TRBV7-7 to TRBJ2-1; D not certain. CDR3 length equals 14 residues. The germline V and J ends were trimmed by 2 bases and 7 bases, with 12 bases remaining between them. Germline CDR1 and CDR2: SSHAT and FNYEAQ (reference sequence).

The chain employs TRBV12-5 and TRBJ2-3; 10 nucleotides match TRBD1. V lost 5 bases, J lost 2 bases, and 7 bases stayed unmatched. Per germline, CDR1 LGHNT and CDR2 FRNRAP. The CDR3 totals 16 residues. The CDR3 spells CASGPGQGTYTDTQYF. The DNA of the CDR3 is TGTGCTAGTGGTCCGGGACAGGGGACCTACACAGATACGCAGTATTTT.

A single count supports this clone. The rearrangement joins TRBV5-1 to TRBJ2-5, with TRBD2 matching over 12 bases. The CDR3 totals 17 residues. The germline gives CDR1 SGHRS, CDR2 YFSETQ. After removal of 2 bases from V and 2 bases from J, the junction contained 7 bases not matched to a gene. The CDR3 is CASSLQNLAGGQETQYF. For the CDR3, the DNA is TGCGCCAGCAGCTTACAAAACCTAGCGGGGGGGCAAGAGACCCAGTACTTC.

The rearrangement joins TRBV27 to TRBJ1-2, with 7 bases that match TRBD1. Per the germline V gene, CDR1 is MNHEY and CDR2 is SMNVEV (reference sequence). The junction had 3 bases not matched to a gene; V was cut back by 3 bases and J by 2 bases. This CDR3 is 14 amino acids long. CDR3 DNA sequence: TGTGCCAGCAGTTTCACAGGGGTGAACTATGGCTACACCTTC. Its protein product is CASSFTGVNYGYTF.

The chain links TRBV11-1 to TRBJ2-1; 15 positions agree with TRBD2. CDR1 SGHAT and CDR2 FQDESV come from the germline V gene (reference sequence). CDR3 length: 17 residues. The ends lost 5 bases at V and 4 bases at J; junction bases unmatched: 6. The CDR3 nucleotides are TGTGCCAGCAGCACGGGACTAGCGGGGGGCTTGTACAATGAGCAGTTCTTC. Translating it yields CASSTGLAGGLYNEQFF.

The genes are TRBV10-3 and TRBJ1-2, with no clear D. Germline V gives CDR1 ENHRY, CDR2 SYGVKD. The V end lost 0 bases, the J end lost 4 bases, and 3 bases lay between the germline ends. The CDR3 spans 12 residues. As DNA, the CDR3 is TGTGCCATCAGTGAGTCCAGCTATGGCTACACCTTC. Its translation: CAISESSYGYTF.

This clone was detected a few times. V is TRBV19 and J is TRBJ2-7, with 7 bases identical to TRBD1. J was trimmed by 2 bases and V by 6 bases; bases with no gene match: 7. This CDR3 is 14 amino acids long. Per the germline V gene, CDR1 is LNHDA and CDR2 is SQIVND (reference sequence). CDR3 coding DNA: TGTGCCAGTAGGGCGACAGGGACAACCTACGAGCAGTACTTC. Protein product: CASRATGTTYEQYF.

This CDR3 reads CASSLLAGGPQLYNEQFF. Here the CDR3 DNA reads TGTGCCAGCAGTTTATTAGCGGGAGGGCCCCAATTATACAATGAGCAGTTCTTC. J is TRBJ2-1 and V is TRBV27; 11 positions match TRBD2. Germline V gives CDR1 MNHEY, CDR2 SMNVEV (reference sequence). CDR3 length equals 18 residues. Trimming cost V 1 base and J 4 bases; bases outside gene matches: 9.

Turning to this clone: The same CDR3 arises from other DNA sequences in this sample as well. The chain joins TRBV2 to TRBJ2-1; TRBD2 agrees at 8 bases. V lost 5 bases, J lost 0 bases, and 3 bases stayed unmatched. The CDR3 consists of 15 residues. In germline, CDR1 is SNHLY, CDR2 FYNNEI. CDR3 nucleotide sequence: TGTGCCAGCAGTTCGAGCGGGAGCTCCTACAATGAGCAGTTCTTC. This encodes CASSSSGSSYNEQFF.

The chain carries TRBV19 and TRBJ1-2, with TRBD1 identical over 8 bases. V dropped 6 bases and J dropped 3; count of bases not matched to a gene: 6. Germline CDR1 LNHDA, CDR2 SQIVND (reference sequence). The CDR3 contains 14 residues. Here the CDR3 reads CASSHRGFDYGYTF. The CDR3 DNA sequence: TGTGCCAGTAGCCACAGGGGGTTCGACTATGGCTACACCTTC.

The CDR3 nucleotides read TGTGCCAGCAGCTCGCGTACGGGACACTTGAACACTGAAGCTTTCTTT. Translation: CASSSRTGHLNTEAFF. The rearrangement uses TRBV7-9 and TRBJ1-1, with D possibly being TRBD1 (6 bases). This CDR3 has 16 amino acids. The germline V gene has CDR1 SEHNR and CDR2 FQNEAQ (reference sequence). V gave up 4 bases and J gave up 0 bases, with 15 bases separating them. Full variable domain (missing parts from reference TRBV7-9 and TRBJ1-1): DTGVSQNPRHKITKRGQNVTFRCDPISEHNRLYWYRQTLGQGPEFLTYFQNEAQLEKSRLLSDRFSAERPKGSFSTLEIQRTEQGDSAMYLCASSSRTGHLNTEAFFGQGTRLTVV.